What follows are 27 T cell receptor beta chains derived from one specimen sequenced in a study of blood T cell repertoires in COVID-19. The method was immunoSEQ multiplex PCR; TCRdb's version includes in-frame clones alone and lacks a portion of them. The sample shows about 270,000 clones, around 86% of them seen only once. The sequenced sample was peripheral blood. The receptors stem from a human donor in a cohort sampled during active COVID-19.

The V and J genes are TRBV7-2 and TRBJ2-5; TRBD2 agrees at 13 bases. V lost 5 bases, J lost 7 bases, and 10 bases stayed unmatched. The CDR3 is 16 amino acids. From germline, CDR1 is SGHTA and CDR2 FQGNSA. The chain's CDR3 is CASSPPGLAGAGTQYF. CDR3 nucleotide sequence: TGTGCCAGCAGCCCCCCTGGACTAGCGGGAGCCGGGACCCAGTACTTC.

This chain joins TRBV3-1 (or the pseudogene TRBV3-2) and TRBJ2-2; D gene ambiguous. The length of the CDR3 is 17 residues. V dropped 5 bases and J dropped 2 bases, with 18 bases sitting between them. Germline values: CDR1 LGHDT, CDR2 YNNKEL (reference sequence). CDR3 sequence: CASSSQVRSFNTGELFF. DNA of the CDR3: TGTGCCAGCAGCTCCCAGGTCAGGTCGTTCAACACCGGGGAGCTGTTTTTT.

The gene calls are TRBV14 and TRBJ2-3; D is possibly TRBD2 (6 bases). CDR3 length: 16 amino acids. The V and J ends lost 4 bases and 2 bases respectively, with 16 bases between them. Germline CDR1 is SGHDN and CDR2 is FVKESK. The CDR3: CASSPVGTSFTDTQYF. The CDR3 DNA sequence: TGTGCCAGCAGCCCAGTAGGGACTTCTTTCACAGATACGCAGTATTTT.

The gene calls are TRBV7-2 and TRBJ1-4, with D uncertain. V was clipped by 5 bases and J by 0 bases, with 7 bases between them. From germline, CDR1 is SGHTA and CDR2 FQGNSA. This CDR3 has 14 residues. CDR3: CASSPLATNEKLFF. As DNA, the CDR3 is TGTGCCAGCAGCCCCCTAGCAACTAATGAAAAACTGTTTTTT.

The V call is TRBV6-5, the J call TRBJ2-1, with 7 bases fitting TRBD2. This CDR3 comprises 15 residues. With 5 bases clipped from V and 2 bases from J, the junction kept 6 bases outside the gene matches. In germline, CDR1 is MNHEY, CDR2 SVGAGI. For the CDR3, the DNA is TGTGCCAGCAGTCGCCAAACTAGCGCCTACAATGAGCAGTTCTTC. This codes for CASSRQTSAYNEQFF.

The V and J genes are TRBV7-2 and TRBJ2-3, with 10 bases lining up with TRBD1. This CDR3 is built from 16 residues. V lost 3 bases, J lost 2 bases, and 5 bases stayed unmatched. Germline CDR1 SGHTA, CDR2 FQGNSA. The CDR3 spells CASSFGQGGFTDTQYF. DNA for the CDR3: TGTGCCAGCAGCTTCGGACAGGGGGGATTCACAGATACGCAGTATTTT.

The chain is built from TRBV7-2 and TRBJ2-1; 9 bases are a match to TRBD2. V lost 5 bases, J lost 3 bases, and 8 bases stayed unmatched. In germline, CDR1 is SGHTA, CDR2 FQGNSA. CDR3 size: 16 residues. The CDR3 sequence is CASSHPGLAIYNEQFF. The CDR3 DNA sequence: TGTGCCAGCAGCCATCCAGGACTAGCGATCTACAATGAGCAGTTCTTC.

The chain has TRBV7-8 and TRBJ1-6, with D tentatively TRBD1 (6 bases). The CDR3 sequence is 17 residues long. CDR1 and CDR2 from the germline V gene are SGHVS and FQNEAQ. Trimming took 5 bases from V and 7 from J, leaving 21 bases between them. The chain's CDR3 is CASSPSTPDSSNSPLHF. The DNA of the CDR3 is TGTGCCAGCAGCCCCTCCACGCCGGACAGTTCGAATTCACCCCTCCACTTT.

V usage is TRBV7-9 and J usage is TRBJ2-7, with 8 bases identical to TRBD2. Germline V gene lookup returns CDR1 SEHNR and CDR2 FQNEAQ (reference sequence). J was trimmed by 7 bases and V by 2 bases; bases with no gene match: 7. The CDR3 runs to 14 residues. DNA for the CDR3: TGTGCCAGCAGCTTACCGGGAGGGTTGGTGGAGCAGTACTTC. Translating it yields CASSLPGGLVEQYF.

In DNA form, the CDR3 reads TGTGCCAGTAGTATAACCCCGGGGAGCTCTGGGGCCAACGTCCTGACTTTC. Its protein product is CASSITPGSSGANVLTF. This chain joins TRBV19 and TRBJ2-6; maybe TRBD2 (5 bases). V was pared by 2 bases and J by 0 bases, with 11 bases between. The germline CDR1 and CDR2 sequences are LNHDA and SQIVND (reference sequence). The CDR3 length is 17 residues.

This clone was seen more than once but under ten times. V and J are TRBV7-6 and TRBJ2-1; 12 nucleotides line up with TRBD2. The CDR3 has 15 residues. Germline loops: CDR1 SGHVS, CDR2 FNYEAQ. The ends lost 5 bases at V and 10 bases at J; junction bases unmatched: 9. The CDR3 coding sequence is TGTGCCAGCAGCCCCGGACTAGCGGGATGGGTCGAGCAGTTCTTC. It encodes CASSPGLAGWVEQFF.

The V call is TRBV2, the J call TRBJ2-5, with no clear D. The ends were cut back, 4 bases at V and 7 bases at J, with 7 bases in the middle. From germline, CDR1 is SNHLY and CDR2 FYNNEI. The CDR3 has 11 amino acids. The CDR3 is CASSGGGTQYF. CDR3 DNA: TGTGCCAGCAGTGGCGGCGGGACCCAGTACTTC. The entire variable domain, with the rest obtained from reference TRBV2 and TRBJ2-5, is as follows: EPEVTQTPSHQVTQMGQEVILRCVPISNHLYFYWYRQILGQKVEFLVSFYNNEISEKSEIFDDQFSVERPDGSNFTLKIRSTKLEDSAMYFCASSGGGTQYFGPGTRLLVL.

The chain joins TRBV14 to TRBJ2-1; TRBD1 matches at 7 bases. The V segment lost 0 bases and the J segment 2 bases; nucleotides outside the gene matches: 7. This CDR3 region has 17 residues. CDR1 is SGHDN and CDR2 is FVKESK in the germline V gene. CDR3 sequence: CASSQDDPTGTYNEQFF. The CDR3 nucleotides are TGTGCCAGCAGCCAAGATGACCCGACAGGGACCTACAATGAGCAGTTCTTC.

This clone was seen a handful of times. The chain links TRBV28 to TRBJ2-7, with 16 nucleotides matching TRBD2. The V gene's germline CDR1 is MDHEN and CDR2 SYDVKM. CDR3 size: 15 residues. The CDR3 spells CAAGTSGRAPYEQYF. CDR3 in DNA: TGTGCAGCCGGGACTAGCGGGAGGGCCCCCTACGAGCAGTACTTC. The full variable domain, with the rest looked up from reference TRBV28 and TRBJ2-7, is DVKVTQSSRYLVKRTGEKVFLECVQDMDHENMFWYRQDPGLGLRLIYFSYDVKMKEKGDIPEGYSVSREKKERFSLILESASTNQTSMYLCAAGTSGRAPYEQYFGPGTRLTVT.

The J gene is TRBJ1-2, the V gene TRBV28; D ambiguous. Germline lookup yields CDR1 MDHEN and CDR2 SYDVKM. CDR3 length equals 12 residues. Trimming left V 1 base short and J 5 bases short, with 5 bases between. In DNA form, the CDR3 reads TGTGCCAGCAGTTTATCCGTATATGGCTACACCTTC. Protein product: CASSLSVYGYTF.

The V and J genes are TRBV18 and TRBJ2-3; 7 nucleotides align to TRBD2. The CDR3 is made up of 20 amino acids. The germline V gene has CDR1 KGHSH and CDR2 LQKENI. Trimming at V came to 0 bases and at J to 2 bases, leaving 17 bases not matched to a gene. The CDR3 reads CASSPPLGIIAGASTDTQYF. CDR3 DNA: TGTGCCAGCTCACCACCGTTAGGGATTATTGCGGGAGCATCCACAGATACGCAGTATTTT.

This clone was detected once. The chain is built from TRBV10-3 and TRBJ2-2, with D possibly matching TRBD1 (6 bases). Germline-derived CDR1 and CDR2 are ENHRY and SYGVKD. This CDR3 has 14 residues. V gave up 5 bases and J gave up 1 base, with 8 bases separating them. The CDR3 DNA follows: TGTGCCATCAGTAGGACAGAGAACACCGGGGAGCTGTTTTTT. As protein: CAISRTENTGELFF.

The chain employs TRBV7-8 and TRBJ1-1; D is unresolved. The ends were cut back, 0 bases at V and 7 bases at J, with 12 bases in the middle. This CDR3 region has 14 residues. The germline CDR1 and CDR2 sequences are SGHVS and FQNEAQ. CDR3 loop: CASSLAVPGNEAFF. Here the CDR3 DNA reads TGTGCCAGCAGCTTAGCGGTCCCGGGTAATGAAGCTTTCTTT.

This chain uses TRBV5-1 with TRBJ2-3, with 8 positions matching TRBD2. With V trimmed by 4 bases and J by 4 bases, 11 bases remained unmatched. Germline CDR1 and CDR2: SGHRS and YFSETQ. The CDR3 consists of 16 residues. CDR3 DNA: TGCGCCAGCAGCCGAACAAGCGGGAGCATAGCAGATACGCAGTATTTT. Amino acids: CASSRTSGSIADTQYF.

CDR3 sequence: CATSDGLRSSYNEQFF. The CDR3 DNA is TGTGCCACCAGTGATGGGCTTCGTTCCTCCTACAATGAGCAGTTCTTC. The gene calls are TRBV24-1 and TRBJ2-1; the D is unclear. V was shortened by 3 bases and J by 0 bases, with 11 bases between the two germline ends. CDR1 is KGHDR and CDR2 is SFDVKD in the germline V gene. This CDR3 is 16 amino acids long.

The chain links TRBV27 to TRBJ1-1; D uncertain. Trimming took 1 base from V and 6 from J, leaving 6 bases between them. There are 12 residues in the CDR3. Germline loops: CDR1 MNHEY, CDR2 SMNVEV (reference sequence). CDR3: CASSLFRSEAFF. DNA of the CDR3: TGTGCCAGCAGTTTATTCAGGTCTGAAGCTTTCTTT.

V usage is TRBV6-8 and J usage is TRBJ1-1, with D maybe TRBD1 (6 bases). Germline V gives CDR1 MNHGY, CDR2 SAAAGT. V shed 11 bases and J shed 2 bases, with 18 bases lying between them. The CDR3 length is 14 residues. CDR3 loop: CAGGPGQGNTEAFF. Written as DNA, the CDR3 is TGTGCCGGGGGACCGGGACAAGGAAACACTGAAGCTTTCTTT.

The V call is TRBV14, the J call TRBJ1-2; D gene uncertain. The CDR3 has 18 amino acids. Germline lookup yields CDR1 SGHDN and CDR2 FVKESK. With 4 bases removed from V and 7 bases from J, the gap between germline ends came to 28 bases. The CDR3 bases are TGTGCCAGCAGCCGAGACGGAGGGAGGGTTGGCGCCTTAGGTGGCTACACCTTC. Residues: CASSRDGGRVGALGGYTF.

V gene TRBV9 combines with J gene TRBJ2-2; D unresolved. Per germline, CDR1 SGDLS and CDR2 YYNGEE. V was clipped by 0 bases and J by 6 bases, with 15 bases between them. This CDR3 is 16 amino acids long. CDR3 coding DNA: TGTGCCAGCAGCGTAGCCCCTCGGGTAAGCGCCGGGGAGCTGTTTTTT. It encodes CASSVAPRVSAGELFF. Using reference TRBV9 and TRBJ2-2 for the parts outside the CDR3, the full variable domain is DSGVTQTPKHLITATGQRVTLRCSPRSGDLSVYWYQQSLDQGLQFLIQYYNGEERAKGNILERFSAQQFPDLHSELNLSSLELGDSALYFCASSVAPRVSAGELFFGEGSRLTVL.

This rearrangement joins TRBV7-2 to TRBJ1-1; no definite D call. V lost 5 bases and J lost 1, with 8 bases in between. This CDR3 has 13 residues. Germline V CDR1 and CDR2: SGHTA, FQGNSA. The CDR3 region is CASSQSQNTEAFF. CDR3 nucleotide sequence: TGTGCCAGCAGCCAATCACAGAACACTGAAGCTTTCTTT.

A single count supports this clone. The V call is TRBV29-1, the J call TRBJ2-1; 10 bases map to TRBD2. J was trimmed by 7 bases and V by 8 bases; bases with no gene match: 11. The CDR3 sequence is 14 residues long. CDR1 and CDR2 from the germline V gene are SQVTM and ANQGSEA. The CDR3 region has the DNA TGCAGCCTTGGGGGAACTAGCGGGACTAATGAGCAGTTCTTC. Amino acids: CSLGGTSGTNEQFF.

As regards this clone: Other DNA sequences within the sample encode an identical CDR3. This rearrangement joins TRBV12-3 or TRBV12-4 to TRBJ1-5; D is undetermined. The germline V and J ends were trimmed by 3 bases and 4 bases, with 7 bases remaining between them. This CDR3 contains 13 residues. Written as DNA, the CDR3 is TGTGCCAGCAGTTTTGGGGAGAATCAGCCCCAGCATTTT. Its protein is CASSFGENQPQHF.